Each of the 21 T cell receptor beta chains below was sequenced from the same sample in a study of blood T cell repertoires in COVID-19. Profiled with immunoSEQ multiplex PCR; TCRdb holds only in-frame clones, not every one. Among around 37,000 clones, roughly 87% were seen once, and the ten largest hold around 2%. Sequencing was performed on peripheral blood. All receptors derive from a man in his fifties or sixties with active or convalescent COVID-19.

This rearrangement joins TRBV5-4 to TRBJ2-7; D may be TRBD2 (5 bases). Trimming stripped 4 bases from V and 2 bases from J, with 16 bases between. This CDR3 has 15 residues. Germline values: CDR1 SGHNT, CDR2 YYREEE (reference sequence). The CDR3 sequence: CASSKEPGSAYEQYF. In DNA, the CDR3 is TGTGCCAGCAGCAAAGAGCCGGGGTCCGCCTACGAGCAGTACTTC.

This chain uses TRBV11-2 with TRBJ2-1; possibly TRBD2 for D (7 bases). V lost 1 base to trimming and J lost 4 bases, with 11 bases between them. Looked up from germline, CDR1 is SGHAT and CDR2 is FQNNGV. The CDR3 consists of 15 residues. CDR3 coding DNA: TGTGCCAGCAGCTTAGGGACTAGGGGGTACAATGAGCAGTTCTTC. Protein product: CASSLGTRGYNEQFF.

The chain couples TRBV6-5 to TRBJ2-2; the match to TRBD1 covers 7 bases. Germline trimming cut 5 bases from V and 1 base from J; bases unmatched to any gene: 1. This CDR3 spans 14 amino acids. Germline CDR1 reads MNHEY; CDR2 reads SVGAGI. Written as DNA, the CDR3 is TGTGCCAGCAGTAGACAGGGGAACACCGGGGAGCTGTTTTTT. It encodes CASSRQGNTGELFF.

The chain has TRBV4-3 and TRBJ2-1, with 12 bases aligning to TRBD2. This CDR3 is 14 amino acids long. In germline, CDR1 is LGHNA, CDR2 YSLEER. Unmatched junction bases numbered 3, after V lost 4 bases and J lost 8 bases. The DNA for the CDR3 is TGCGCCAGCAGCCCGGGACTAGCGGGCGATGAGCAGTTCTTC. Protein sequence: CASSPGLAGDEQFF.

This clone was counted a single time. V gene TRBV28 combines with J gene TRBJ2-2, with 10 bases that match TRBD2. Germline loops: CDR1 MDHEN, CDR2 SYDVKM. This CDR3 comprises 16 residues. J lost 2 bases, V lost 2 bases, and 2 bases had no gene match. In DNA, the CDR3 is TGTGCCAGCAGTTTAGCTAGCGGGAGAAACACCGGGGAGCTGTTTTTT. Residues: CASSLASGRNTGELFF.

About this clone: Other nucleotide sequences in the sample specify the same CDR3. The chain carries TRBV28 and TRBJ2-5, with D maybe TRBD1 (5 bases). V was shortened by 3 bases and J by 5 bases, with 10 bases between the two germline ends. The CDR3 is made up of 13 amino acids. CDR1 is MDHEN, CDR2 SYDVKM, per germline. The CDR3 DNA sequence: TGTGCCAGCAGTTTCAGGGTAGGGGAGACCCAGTACTTC. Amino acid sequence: CASSFRVGETQYF.

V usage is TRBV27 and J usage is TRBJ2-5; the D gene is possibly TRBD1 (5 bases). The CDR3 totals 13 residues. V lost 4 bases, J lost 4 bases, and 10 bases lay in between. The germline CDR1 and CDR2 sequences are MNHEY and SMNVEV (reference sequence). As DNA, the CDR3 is TGTGCCAGCAGTTCTTGGGGCGGAGAGACCCAGTACTTC. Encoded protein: CASSSWGGETQYF.

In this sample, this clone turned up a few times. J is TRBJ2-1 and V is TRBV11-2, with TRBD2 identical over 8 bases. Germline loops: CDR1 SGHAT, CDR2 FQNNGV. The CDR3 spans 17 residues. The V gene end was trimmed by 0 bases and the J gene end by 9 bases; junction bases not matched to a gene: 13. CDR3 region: CASSLDPPSGRWGEQFF. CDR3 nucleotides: TGTGCCAGCAGCTTAGATCCCCCCAGCGGGAGATGGGGTGAGCAGTTCTTC.

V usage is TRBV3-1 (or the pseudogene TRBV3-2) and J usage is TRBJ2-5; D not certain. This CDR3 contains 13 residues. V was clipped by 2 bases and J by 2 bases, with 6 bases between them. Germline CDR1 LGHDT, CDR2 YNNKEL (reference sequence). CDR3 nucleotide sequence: TGTGCCAGCAGCCAACAGGTACAAGAGACCCAGTACTTC. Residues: CASSQQVQETQYF.

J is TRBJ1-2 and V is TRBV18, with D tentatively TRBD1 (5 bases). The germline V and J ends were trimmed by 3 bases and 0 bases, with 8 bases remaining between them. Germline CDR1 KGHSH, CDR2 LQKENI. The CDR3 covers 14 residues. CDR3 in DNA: TGTGCCAGCTCACCCGACAGCTCTAACTATGGCTACACCTTC. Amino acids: CASSPDSSNYGYTF.

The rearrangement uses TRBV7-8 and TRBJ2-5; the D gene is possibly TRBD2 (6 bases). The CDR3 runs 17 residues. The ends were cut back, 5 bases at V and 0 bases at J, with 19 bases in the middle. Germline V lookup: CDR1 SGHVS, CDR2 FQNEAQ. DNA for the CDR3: TGTGCCAGCAGCCATTTAATTGGGGGGAAGGACCAAGAGACCCAGTACTTC. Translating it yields CASSHLIGGKDQETQYF.

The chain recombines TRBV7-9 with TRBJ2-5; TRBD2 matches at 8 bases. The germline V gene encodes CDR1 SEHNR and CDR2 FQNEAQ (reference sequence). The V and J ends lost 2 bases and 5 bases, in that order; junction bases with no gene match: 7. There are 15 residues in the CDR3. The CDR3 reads CASSLPRGGPETQYF. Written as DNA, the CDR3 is TGTGCCAGCAGCTTACCTCGGGGGGGGCCGGAGACCCAGTACTTC.

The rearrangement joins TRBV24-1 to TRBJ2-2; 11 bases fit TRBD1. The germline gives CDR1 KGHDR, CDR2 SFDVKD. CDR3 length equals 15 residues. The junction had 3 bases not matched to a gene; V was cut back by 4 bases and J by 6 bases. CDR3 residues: CATSEPGQGAGELFF. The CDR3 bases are TGTGCCACCAGTGAACCGGGACAGGGGGCCGGGGAGCTGTTTTTT.

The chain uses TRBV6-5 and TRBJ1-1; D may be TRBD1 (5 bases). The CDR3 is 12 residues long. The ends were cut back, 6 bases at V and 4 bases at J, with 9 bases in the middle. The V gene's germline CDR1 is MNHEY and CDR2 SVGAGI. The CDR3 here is CASRGVFTEAFF. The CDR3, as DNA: TGTGCCAGCAGAGGGGTTTTCACTGAAGCTTTCTTT.

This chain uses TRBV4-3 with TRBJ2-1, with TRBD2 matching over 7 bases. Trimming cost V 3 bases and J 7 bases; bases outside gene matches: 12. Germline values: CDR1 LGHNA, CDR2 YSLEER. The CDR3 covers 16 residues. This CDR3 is CASSQGPGTTTNEQFF. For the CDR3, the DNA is TGCGCCAGCAGCCAGGGACCCGGGACTACCACAAATGAGCAGTTCTTC.

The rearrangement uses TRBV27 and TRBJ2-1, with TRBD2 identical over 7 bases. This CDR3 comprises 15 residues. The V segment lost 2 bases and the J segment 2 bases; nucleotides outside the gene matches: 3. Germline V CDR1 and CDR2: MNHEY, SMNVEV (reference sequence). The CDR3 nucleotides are TGTGCCAGCAGTTTAGTAGCGGGTCCCTACAATGAGCAGTTCTTC. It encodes CASSLVAGPYNEQFF.

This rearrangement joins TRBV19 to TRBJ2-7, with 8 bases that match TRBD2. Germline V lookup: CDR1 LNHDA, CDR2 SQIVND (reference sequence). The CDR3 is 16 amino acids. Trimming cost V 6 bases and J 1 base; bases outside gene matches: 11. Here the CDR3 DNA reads TGTGCCAGTAGCGGCCCCGGGGGGGTCAGGTCCTACGAGCAGTACTTC. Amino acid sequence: CASSGPGGVRSYEQYF.

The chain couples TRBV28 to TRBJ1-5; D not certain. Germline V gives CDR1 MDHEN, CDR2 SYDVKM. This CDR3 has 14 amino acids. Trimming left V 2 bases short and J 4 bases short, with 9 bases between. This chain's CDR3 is CASSLSQINQPQHF. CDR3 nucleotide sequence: TGTGCCAGCAGTTTAAGCCAAATTAATCAGCCCCAGCATTTT.

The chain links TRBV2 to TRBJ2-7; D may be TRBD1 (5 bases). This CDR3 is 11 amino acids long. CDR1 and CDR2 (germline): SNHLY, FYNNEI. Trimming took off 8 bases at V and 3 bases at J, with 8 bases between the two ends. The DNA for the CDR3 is TGTGCCAGCCTGCAGGGCTACGAGCAGTACTTC. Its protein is CASLQGYEQYF.

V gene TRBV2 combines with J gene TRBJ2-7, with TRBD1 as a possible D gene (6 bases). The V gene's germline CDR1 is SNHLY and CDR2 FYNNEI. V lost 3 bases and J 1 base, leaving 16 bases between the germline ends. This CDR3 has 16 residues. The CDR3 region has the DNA TGTGCCAGCAGTGAGCCAGTGGGGGCCCGGTCCTACGAGCAGTACTTC. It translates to CASSEPVGARSYEQYF.

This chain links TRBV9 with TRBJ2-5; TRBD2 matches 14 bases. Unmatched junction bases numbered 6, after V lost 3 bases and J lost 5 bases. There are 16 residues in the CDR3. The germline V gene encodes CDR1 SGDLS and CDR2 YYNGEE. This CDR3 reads CASSARLAGGSETQYF. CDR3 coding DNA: TGTGCCAGCAGCGCGCGACTAGCGGGAGGGTCCGAGACCCAGTACTTC.